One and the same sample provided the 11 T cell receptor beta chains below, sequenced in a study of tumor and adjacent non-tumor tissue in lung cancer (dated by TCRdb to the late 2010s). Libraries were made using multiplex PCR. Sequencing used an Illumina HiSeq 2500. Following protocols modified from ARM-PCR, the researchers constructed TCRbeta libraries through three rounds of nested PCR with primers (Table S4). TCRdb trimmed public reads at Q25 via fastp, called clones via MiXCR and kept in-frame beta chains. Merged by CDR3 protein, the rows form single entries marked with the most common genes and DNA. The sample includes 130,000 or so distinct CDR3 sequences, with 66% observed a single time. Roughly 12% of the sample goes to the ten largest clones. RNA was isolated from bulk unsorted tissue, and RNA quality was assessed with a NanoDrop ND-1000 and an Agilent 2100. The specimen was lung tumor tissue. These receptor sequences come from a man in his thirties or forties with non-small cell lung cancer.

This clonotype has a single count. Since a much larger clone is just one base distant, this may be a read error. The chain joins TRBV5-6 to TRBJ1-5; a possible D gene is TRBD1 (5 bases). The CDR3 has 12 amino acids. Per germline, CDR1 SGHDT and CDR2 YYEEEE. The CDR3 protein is CASRRGNQPKHF. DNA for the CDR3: TGTGCCAGCAGGAGGGGCAATCAGCCCAAGCATTTT.

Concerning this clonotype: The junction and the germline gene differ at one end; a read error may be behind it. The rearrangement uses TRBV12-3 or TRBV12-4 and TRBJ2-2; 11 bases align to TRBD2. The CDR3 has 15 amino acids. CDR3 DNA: TGTACCAGCAATTTTAGCGGGGGGGAGACCGGGGAGCTGTTTTTT. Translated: CTSNFSGGETGELFF.

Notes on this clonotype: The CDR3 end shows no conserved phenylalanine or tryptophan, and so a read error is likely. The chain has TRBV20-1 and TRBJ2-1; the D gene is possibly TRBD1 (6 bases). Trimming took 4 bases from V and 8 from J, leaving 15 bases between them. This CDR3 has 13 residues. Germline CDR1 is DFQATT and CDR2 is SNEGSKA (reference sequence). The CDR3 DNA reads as TGCAGTGCTAAGAGAGGGGGAATCGATGAGCAGTTCTTA. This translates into CSAKRGGIDEQFL.

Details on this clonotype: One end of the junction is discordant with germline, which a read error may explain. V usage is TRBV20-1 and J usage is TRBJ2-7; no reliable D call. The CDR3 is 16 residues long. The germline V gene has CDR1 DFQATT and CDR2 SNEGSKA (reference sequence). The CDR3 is CSPRALTTDSSYEQYF. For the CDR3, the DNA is TGCAGTCCTAGGGCCTTAACAACAGACTCGTCCTACGAGCAGTACTTC.

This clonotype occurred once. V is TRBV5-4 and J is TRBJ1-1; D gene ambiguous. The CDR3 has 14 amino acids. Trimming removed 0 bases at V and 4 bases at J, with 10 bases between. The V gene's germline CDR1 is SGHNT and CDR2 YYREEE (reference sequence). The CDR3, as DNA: TGTGCCAGCAGCTTGGGGCAGTGGGTCACTGAAGCTTTCTTT. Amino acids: CASSLGQWVTEAFF.

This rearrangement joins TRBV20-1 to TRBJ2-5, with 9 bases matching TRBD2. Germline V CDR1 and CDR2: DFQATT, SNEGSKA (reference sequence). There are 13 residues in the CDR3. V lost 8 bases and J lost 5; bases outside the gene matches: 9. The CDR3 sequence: CSTRAGGRETQYF. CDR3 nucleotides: TGCAGTACGAGAGCGGGAGGCAGGGAGACCCAGTACTTC.

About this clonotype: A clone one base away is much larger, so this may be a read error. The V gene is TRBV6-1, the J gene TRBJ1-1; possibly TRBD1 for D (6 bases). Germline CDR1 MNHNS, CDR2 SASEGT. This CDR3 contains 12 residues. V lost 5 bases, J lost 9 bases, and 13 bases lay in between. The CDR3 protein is CASSKLGGQAFF. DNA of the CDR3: TGTGCCAGCAGTAAATTAGGGGGGCAAGCTTTCTTT.

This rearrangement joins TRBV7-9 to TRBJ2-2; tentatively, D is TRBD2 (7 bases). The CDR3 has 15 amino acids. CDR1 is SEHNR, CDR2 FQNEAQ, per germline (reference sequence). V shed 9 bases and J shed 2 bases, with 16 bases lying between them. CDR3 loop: CARSGQRGNTGELFF. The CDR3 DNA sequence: TGTGCCAGAAGCGGACAGCGGGGTAACACCGGGGAGCTGTTTTTT.

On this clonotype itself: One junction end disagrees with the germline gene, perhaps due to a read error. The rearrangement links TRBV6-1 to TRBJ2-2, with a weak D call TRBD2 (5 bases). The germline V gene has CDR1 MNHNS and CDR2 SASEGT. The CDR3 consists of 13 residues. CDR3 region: CAGSEVFIGELFF. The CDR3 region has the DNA TGTGCCGGCAGTGAAGTTTTTATCGGGGAGCTGTTCTTT.

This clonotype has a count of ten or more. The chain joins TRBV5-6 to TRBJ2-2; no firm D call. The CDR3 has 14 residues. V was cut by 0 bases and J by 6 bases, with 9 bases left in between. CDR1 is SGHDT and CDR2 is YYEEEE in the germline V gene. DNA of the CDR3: TGTGCCAGCAGCTTGGGGGGTTCAGCCGGGGAGCTGTTTTTT. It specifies CASSLGGSAGELFF.

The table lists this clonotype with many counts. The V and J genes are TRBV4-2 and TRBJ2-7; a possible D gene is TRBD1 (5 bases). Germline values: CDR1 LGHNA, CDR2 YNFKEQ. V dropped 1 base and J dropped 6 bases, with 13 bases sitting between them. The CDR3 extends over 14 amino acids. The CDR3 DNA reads TGTGCCAGCAGCCAAGGGGGCTCCAATCCCGAGCAGTACTTC. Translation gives CASSQGGSNPEQYF.